The clone carrying this TCR beta chain was detected many times. This record comes from a study of blood T cell repertoires in COVID-19. The wider study: The origin of the acute and convalescent COVID-19 samples was the United States, Italy and Spain. PBMCs, B-cell-depleted T cells, or T cells provided the cDNA or gDNA that made up the material.

Original handling: Researchers report that nucleated cell counts were estimated from reference gene primer amplification. TCRdb's table, derived via immunoSEQ multiplex PCR, lists solely in-frame clones and lacks some. The V and J calls and clone size were taken over from that table, and D and trimming were inferred from the DNA. Among about 210,000 clones, around 89% were seen once, and the ten largest hold 4% to 5.5%. The CDR3 extends over 18 amino acids. V trimming: 0 bases; J trimming: 0 bases; junction bases outside the gene matches: 2. Germline loops: CDR1 MNHEY, CDR2 SVGEGT. The clonotype originates from a middle-aged woman with acute or convalescent COVID-19. The rearrangement links TRBV6-2 or TRBV6-3 to TRBJ2-2; TRBD1 agrees at 12 bases. Sequenced input: peripheral blood. The CDR3, as DNA: TGTGCCAGCAGTTACTCCGGGACAGGGGGCGCGAACACCGGGGAGCTGTTTTTT. As protein: CASSYSGTGGANTGELFF.